This T cell receptor (beta chain) was captured by sequencing in a study of shared clonotypes between healthy human individuals. Study-wide background: Researchers assigned three CD4 naive, three CD4 memory, two CD8 naive and one CD8 memory plate to each donor. Study-level points and caveats: Few donors restricted represented genetic and exposure-history diversity.

Those who donated, Caucasian adults without exception, all lived in Nashville, Tennessee. The germline CDR1 and CDR2 sequences are SGHRS and YFSETQ. The CDR3 loop spans 15 amino acids. Trimming cost V 4 bases and J 8 bases; bases outside gene matches: 8. Of note for this clone: What it recognizes is unknown.

Generated by immunoSEQ multiplex PCR, the TCRdb table keeps only in-frame clones and is missing some. The data show fewer than 1.4 million clones, around 78% seen once. Specimen: memory CD4+ T cells from PBMCs. Subset in this sample: CD45RA-negative fraction. This chain connects TRBV5-1 to TRBJ2-4, with 11 positions matching TRBD2. This TCR was sampled from a man aged 18 to 29 in good health. Some clones in this sample may be carry-over from other donors' samples. The CDR3 spells CASSRTTSGDDIQYF. As DNA, the CDR3 is TGCGCCAGCAGCCGAACGACTAGCGGGGACGACATTCAGTACTTC.